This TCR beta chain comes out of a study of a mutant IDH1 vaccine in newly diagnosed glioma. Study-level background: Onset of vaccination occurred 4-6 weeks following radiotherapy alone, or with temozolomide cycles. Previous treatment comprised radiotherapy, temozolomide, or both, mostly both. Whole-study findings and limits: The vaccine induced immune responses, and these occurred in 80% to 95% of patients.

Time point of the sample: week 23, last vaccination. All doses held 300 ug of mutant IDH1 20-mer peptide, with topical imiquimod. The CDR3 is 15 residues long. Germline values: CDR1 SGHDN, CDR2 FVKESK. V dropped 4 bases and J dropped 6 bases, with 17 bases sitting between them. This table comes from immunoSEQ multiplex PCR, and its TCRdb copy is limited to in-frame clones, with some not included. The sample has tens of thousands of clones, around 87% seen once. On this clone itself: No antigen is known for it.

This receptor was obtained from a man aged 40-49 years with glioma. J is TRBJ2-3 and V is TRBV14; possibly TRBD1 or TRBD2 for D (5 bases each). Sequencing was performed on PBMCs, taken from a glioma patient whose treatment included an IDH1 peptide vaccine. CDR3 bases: TGTGCCAGCAGCCGGGGAGACGTTTGGGGGGATACGCAGTATTTT. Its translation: CASSRGDVWGDTQYF.